The rows below give T cell receptor beta chains drawn from one sample of a study of T cell responses to AZD1222 COVID-19 vaccine. Profiling relied on immunoSEQ multiplex PCR, and the TCRdb table lists in-frame clones only, not all of them. The repertoire consists of over 150,000 clones, with roughly 90% occurring once and the leading ten covering about 3%. Sequenced here: peripheral blood, sampled on day 0 of AZD1222 vaccination. Every receptor here comes from an adult in good health. Each CDR3 is given with its conserved first and last residue. D genes are given only for firm matches. Where a row states a size, it is once, few, many or the class of an expanded clone; other rows omit it.

v_call: TRBV30
clone_size: -
j_call: TRBJ1-2
d_call: -
cdr3_nt: TGTGCCTGGAGTGAGGCTCAACTCGTCTCAAGGGAGTACACCTTC
cdr3_aa: CAWSEAQLVSREYTF

v_call: TRBV7-3
clone_size: -
j_call: TRBJ2-1
d_call: -
cdr3_nt: TGTGCCAGCAGCTTGGGCCAGGGGCTTTACAATGAGCAGTTCTTC
cdr3_aa: CASSLGQGLYNEQFF

v_call: TRBV19
clone_size: -
j_call: TRBJ1-3
d_call: -
cdr3_nt: TGTGCCAGTAGTATGGCAACCGGAAACACCATATATTTT
cdr3_aa: CASSMATGNTIYF

v_call: TRBV12-3/TRBV12-4
clone_size: once
j_call: TRBJ1-2
d_call: -
cdr3_nt: TGTGCCAGCAGGAGGGGGACAACAGGCTACACCTTC
cdr3_aa: CASRRGTTGYTF

v_call: TRBV18
clone_size: -
j_call: TRBJ1-1
d_call: -
cdr3_nt: TGTGCCAGCTCCCTTCCGGGACGGCTGAACACTGAAGCTTTCTTT
cdr3_aa: CASSLPGRLNTEAFF

v_call: TRBV5-1
clone_size: -
j_call: TRBJ2-5
d_call: -
cdr3_nt: TGCGCCAGCAGGCTGGGGGAACAGACCCAGTACTTC
cdr3_aa: CASRLGEQTQYF

v_call: TRBV7-2
clone_size: -
j_call: TRBJ2-2
d_call: TRBD2
cdr3_nt: TGTGCCAGCAGCCCAGTTTGGGGGAGGGGCACCGGGGAGCTGTTTTTT
cdr3_aa: CASSPVWGRGTGELFF

v_call: TRBV14
clone_size: -
j_call: TRBJ1-6
d_call: -
cdr3_nt: TGTGCCAGCAGCCAATCTATGTATTCACCCCTCCACTTT
cdr3_aa: CASSQSMYSPLHF

v_call: TRBV7-9
clone_size: -
j_call: TRBJ1-2
d_call: -
cdr3_nt: TGTGCCAGCAGCTTAGGGAGGGCAGGGCGTAACTATGGCTACACCTTC
cdr3_aa: CASSLGRAGRNYGYTF

v_call: TRBV28
clone_size: once
j_call: TRBJ1-3
d_call: TRBD1
cdr3_nt: TGTGCCAGCAGTTCCCCCACAGGGGCGCACGGAAACACCATATATTTT
cdr3_aa: CASSSPTGAHGNTIYF

v_call: TRBV12-3/TRBV12-4
clone_size: -
j_call: TRBJ1-2
d_call: -
cdr3_nt: TGTGCCAGCAGCAGTAGTTGGGGCTACACCTTC
cdr3_aa: CASSSSWGYTF

v_call: TRBV3-1/TRBV3-2
clone_size: -
j_call: TRBJ1-2
d_call: -
cdr3_nt: TGTGCCAGCAGACAGATGGGTCAGGGCGGTGGCTACACCTTC
cdr3_aa: CASRQMGQGGGYTF

v_call: TRBV7-7
clone_size: -
j_call: TRBJ1-4
d_call: -
cdr3_nt: TGTGCCAGCAGCTTAGGGCCAGCTCCTAATGAAAAACTGTTTTTT
cdr3_aa: CASSLGPAPNEKLFF

v_call: TRBV7-2
clone_size: -
j_call: TRBJ1-2
d_call: -
cdr3_nt: TGTGCCAGCAGCTCCGACGTAAGGGCAGGCCTCGTAGGCTACACCTTC
cdr3_aa: CASSSDVRAGLVGYTF

v_call: TRBV5-1
clone_size: -
j_call: TRBJ1-3
d_call: -
cdr3_nt: TGCGCCAGCAGCCGTGGCACGGAGACAGCTGGAAACACCATATATTTT
cdr3_aa: CASSRGTETAGNTIYF

v_call: TRBV11-2
clone_size: few
j_call: TRBJ2-7
d_call: -
cdr3_nt: TGTGCCAGCAGCTTAGGGGACAAATACGAGCAGTACTTC
cdr3_aa: CASSLGDKYEQYF

v_call: TRBV5-1
clone_size: -
j_call: TRBJ1-4
d_call: -
cdr3_nt: TGCGCCAGCAGCTTGGCCAGGACAGCCGATGCAACTAATGAAAAACTGTTTTTT
cdr3_aa: CASSLARTADATNEKLFF

v_call: TRBV13
clone_size: -
j_call: TRBJ2-7
d_call: -
cdr3_nt: TGTGCCAGCAGCTCCGGGGGAGGTTTCGAGCAGTACTTC
cdr3_aa: CASSSGGGFEQYF

v_call: TRBV12-5
clone_size: -
j_call: TRBJ2-6
d_call: -
cdr3_nt: TGTGCTAGTGGTTTGTCCGGGGCCAACGTCCTGACTTTC
cdr3_aa: CASGLSGANVLTF

v_call: TRBV2
clone_size: -
j_call: TRBJ1-1
d_call: TRBD1
cdr3_nt: TGTGCCAGCAGCGGGACAGGGGTTATGAACACTGAAGCTTTCTTT
cdr3_aa: CASSGTGVMNTEAFF

v_call: TRBV7-9
clone_size: -
j_call: TRBJ1-1
d_call: -
cdr3_nt: TGTGCCAGCAGCTTAACGGGGAGTACGGCTGAAGCTTTCTTT
cdr3_aa: CASSLTGSTAEAFF

v_call: TRBV5-4
clone_size: many
j_call: TRBJ2-2
d_call: -
cdr3_nt: TGTGCCAGCAGCTTTCGACCGGGGCAGAACACCGGGGAGCTGTTTTTT
cdr3_aa: CASSFRPGQNTGELFF

v_call: TRBV6-5
clone_size: -
j_call: TRBJ2-5
d_call: -
cdr3_nt: TGTGCCAGCAGCCGATTGGGGGCTATCCAAGAGACCCAGTACTTC
cdr3_aa: CASSRLGAIQETQYF

v_call: TRBV7-9
clone_size: -
j_call: TRBJ2-1
d_call: TRBD2
cdr3_nt: TGTGCCAGCAGCCCAGGACTAGCGGGTGCTTCCTACAATGAGCAGTTCTTC
cdr3_aa: CASSPGLAGASYNEQFF

v_call: TRBV28
clone_size: -
j_call: TRBJ1-2
d_call: -
cdr3_nt: TGTGCCAGCAGTTTATCCCACAACACCTATGGCTACACCTTC
cdr3_aa: CASSLSHNTYGYTF

v_call: TRBV30
clone_size: -
j_call: TRBJ2-7
d_call: TRBD1
cdr3_nt: TGTGCCTGGGACAGGGGATACGAGCAGTACTTC
cdr3_aa: CAWDRGYEQYF

v_call: TRBV5-8
clone_size: -
j_call: TRBJ2-5
d_call: -
cdr3_nt: TGTGCCAGCAGCTGGGGCGGGGCGGACTCGGCGCAGTACTTC
cdr3_aa: CASSWGGADSAQYF

v_call: TRBV9
clone_size: few
j_call: TRBJ2-7
d_call: TRBD2
cdr3_nt: TGTGCCAGCAGCTTTGGGCTAGCGGGAAGCTCCTACGAGCAGTACTTC
cdr3_aa: CASSFGLAGSSYEQYF

v_call: TRBV4-1
clone_size: once
j_call: TRBJ2-7
d_call: TRBD1
cdr3_nt: TGCGCCAGCAGCCAAGACCTAACTACAGGGGCCTGGTACGAGCAGTACTTC
cdr3_aa: CASSQDLTTGAWYEQYF

v_call: TRBV5-4
clone_size: -
j_call: TRBJ2-3
d_call: TRBD2
cdr3_nt: TGTGCCAGCAGCTTTGGCGGGAGACGGTCAGATACGCAGTATTTT
cdr3_aa: CASSFGGRRSDTQYF

v_call: TRBV5-1
clone_size: -
j_call: TRBJ1-1
d_call: -
cdr3_nt: TGCGCCAGCAGCTCGAACACTGAAGCTTTCTTT
cdr3_aa: CASSSNTEAFF

v_call: TRBV3-1/TRBV3-2
clone_size: -
j_call: TRBJ2-7
d_call: -
cdr3_nt: TGTGCCAGCAGCCAGGCGACGGCTGAGCAGTACTTC
cdr3_aa: CASSQATAEQYF

v_call: TRBV9
clone_size: -
j_call: TRBJ1-6
d_call: TRBD1
cdr3_nt: TGTGCCAGCAGAAGAGACAGGGGAAACAATTCACCCCTCCACTTT
cdr3_aa: CASRRDRGNNSPLHF

v_call: TRBV18
clone_size: once
j_call: TRBJ1-1
d_call: -
cdr3_nt: TGTGCCAGCTCACCCGGCTGGATGGATACTGAAGCTTTCTTT
cdr3_aa: CASSPGWMDTEAFF

v_call: TRBV9
clone_size: -
j_call: TRBJ1-1
d_call: -
cdr3_nt: TGTGCCAGCAGCGCCATCATCGGGTTTCCTTTCTTT
cdr3_aa: CASSAIIGFPFF

v_call: TRBV4-1
clone_size: -
j_call: TRBJ1-1
d_call: TRBD1
cdr3_nt: TGCGCCAGCAGAGGCCTTCACAGGGGATTGAACACTGAAGCTTTCTTT
cdr3_aa: CASRGLHRGLNTEAFF